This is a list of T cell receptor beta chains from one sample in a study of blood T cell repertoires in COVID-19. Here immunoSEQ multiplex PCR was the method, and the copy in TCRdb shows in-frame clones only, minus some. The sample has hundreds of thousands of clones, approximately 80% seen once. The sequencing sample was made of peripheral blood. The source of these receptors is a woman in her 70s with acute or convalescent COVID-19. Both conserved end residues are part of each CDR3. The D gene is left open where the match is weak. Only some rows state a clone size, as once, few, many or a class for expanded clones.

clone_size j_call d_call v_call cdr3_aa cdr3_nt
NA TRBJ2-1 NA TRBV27 CASSLRRGLGNEQFF TGTGCCAGCAGTTTAAGAAGGGGTTTGGGCAATGAGCAGTTCTTC
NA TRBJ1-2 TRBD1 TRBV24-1 CATSDSLSGTGAYGYTF TGTGCCACCAGTGATAGCCTCTCCGGGACAGGGGCCTATGGCTACACCTTC
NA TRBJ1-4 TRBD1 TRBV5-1 CASSLDVDRGEKLFF TGCGCCAGCAGCTTGGATGTGGACAGGGGCGAAAAACTGTTTTTT
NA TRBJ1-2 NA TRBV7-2 CASSLVFETGTHRYTF TGTGCCAGCAGCTTAGTCTTCGAAACAGGGACCCATCGCTACACCTTC
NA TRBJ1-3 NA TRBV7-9 CASSLAEGRNTIYF TGTGCCAGCAGCTTAGCGGAGGGGCGGAACACCATATATTTT
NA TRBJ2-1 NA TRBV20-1 CSAPLAGQQFF TGCAGTGCTCCCCTCGCGGGACAGCAGTTCTTC
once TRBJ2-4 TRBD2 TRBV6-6 CASSHDTGGEIAKNIQYF TGTGCCAGCAGTCATGACACGGGAGGCGAAATAGCCAAAAACATTCAGTACTTC
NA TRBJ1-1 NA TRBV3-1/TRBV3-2 CASSHGLTESEAFF TGTGCCAGCAGCCATGGTCTTACGGAGTCTGAAGCTTTCTTT
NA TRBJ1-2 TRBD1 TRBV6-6 CASNPGQQYGYTF TGTGCCAGCAATCCGGGACAGCAATATGGCTACACCTTC
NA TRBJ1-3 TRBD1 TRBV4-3 CASSLWTGAGNTIYF TGCGCCAGCAGCCTTTGGACAGGGGCTGGAAACACCATATATTTT
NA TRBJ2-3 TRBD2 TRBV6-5 CASRSSGAGTDTQYF TGTGCCAGCAGGTCTAGCGGGGCCGGCACAGATACGCAGTATTTT
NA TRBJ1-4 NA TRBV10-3 CAISGATNEKLFF TGTGCCATCAGTGGAGCGACTAATGAAAAACTGTTTTTT
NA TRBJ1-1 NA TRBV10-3 CAISYREGNTEAFF TGTGCCATCAGCTACAGGGAAGGGAACACTGAAGCTTTCTTT
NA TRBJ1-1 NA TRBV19 CASSPDSLFEAFF TGTGCCAGTAGCCCGGACAGCCTTTTTGAAGCTTTCTTT
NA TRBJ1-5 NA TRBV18 CASSQNSREGQPQHF TGTGCCAGCTCACAAAATTCCAGGGAGGGACAGCCCCAGCATTTT
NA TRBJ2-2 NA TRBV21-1 CASSKGMGGSRSTGELFF TGTGCCAGCAGCAAAGGAATGGGGGGATCGCGAAGCACCGGGGAGCTGTTTTTT
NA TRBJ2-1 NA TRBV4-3 CASSQDPHRSSYNEQFF TGCGCCAGCAGCCAAGATCCCCACAGGAGCTCCTACAATGAGCAGTTCTTC
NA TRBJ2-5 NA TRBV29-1 CSGGPQETQYF TGCAGCGGAGGGCCTCAAGAGACCCAGTACTTC
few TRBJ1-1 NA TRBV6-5 CASSYSSGGVTEAFF TGTGCCAGCAGTTACTCGTCGGGGGGTGTTACTGAAGCTTTCTTT
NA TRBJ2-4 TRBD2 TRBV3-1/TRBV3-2 CASSSTSGGEVAKNIQYF TGTGCCAGCAGCTCGACTAGCGGGGGGGAAGTAGCCAAAAACATTCAGTACTTC
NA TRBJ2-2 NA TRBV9 CASSVGGANTGELFF TGTGCCAGCAGCGTAGGGGGCGCGAACACCGGGGAGCTGTTTTTT
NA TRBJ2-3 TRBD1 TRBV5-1 CASSLQGGSTDTQYF TGCGCCAGCAGCTTACAGGGGGGCAGCACAGATACGCAGTATTTT
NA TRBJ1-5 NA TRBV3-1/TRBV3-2 CASSQDSGHNQPQHF TGTGCCAGCAGCCAAGATTCGGGACACAATCAGCCCCAGCATTTT
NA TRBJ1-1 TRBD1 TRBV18 CASSPPKGTGGMNTEAFF TGTGCCAGCTCACCACCTAAGGGGACAGGGGGTATGAACACTGAAGCTTTCTTT
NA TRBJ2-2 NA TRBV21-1 CASSTNDRENGELFF TGTGCCAGCAGCACCAACGACAGGGAGAACGGGGAGCTGTTTTTT
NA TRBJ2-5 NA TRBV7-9 CASSNEETQYF TGTGCCAGCAGCAATGAGGAGACCCAGTACTTC
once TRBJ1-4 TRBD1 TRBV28 CASINTGAPNEKLFF TGTGCCAGCATCAATACAGGGGCCCCGAATGAAAAACTGTTTTTT
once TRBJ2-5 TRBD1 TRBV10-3 CAIRDRGLRGETQYF TGTGCCATCAGGGACAGGGGGCTTAGGGGAGAGACCCAGTACTTC
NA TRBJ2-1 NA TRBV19 CASSPKAGEFYNEQFF TGTGCCAGTAGTCCAAAAGCGGGTGAATTCTACAATGAGCAGTTCTTC
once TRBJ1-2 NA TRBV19 CASTISGASYGYTF TGTGCCAGTACCATTTCGGGAGCCTCCTATGGCTACACCTTC
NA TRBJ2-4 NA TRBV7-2 CASSLAGGAGNIQYF TGTGCCAGCAGCTTAGCGGGGGGGGCCGGAAACATTCAGTACTTC
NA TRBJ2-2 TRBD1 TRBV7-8 CASSPRTGNTGELFF TGTGCCAGCAGCCCGAGGACAGGGAACACCGGGGAGCTGTTTTTT
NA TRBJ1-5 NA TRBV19 CASSIREGSNQPQHF TGTGCCAGTAGTATAAGGGAGGGTAGCAATCAGCCCCAGCATTTT
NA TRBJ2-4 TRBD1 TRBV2 CASSRDDFRGPKNIQYF TGTGCCAGCAGCCGAGATGACTTCAGGGGGCCCAAAAACATTCAGTACTTC
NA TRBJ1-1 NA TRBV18 CASGGLRAEAFF TGTGCCAGCGGCGGGCTAAGAGCTGAAGCTTTCTTT
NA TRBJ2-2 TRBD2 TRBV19 CASSALFGLAGTNTGELFF TGTGCCAGTAGTGCACTTTTTGGACTAGCGGGAACGAACACCGGGGAGCTGTTTTTT
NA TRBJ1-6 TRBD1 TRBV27 CASKTQGDNSPLHF TGTGCCAGCAAAACGCAGGGGGATAATTCACCCCTCCACTTT
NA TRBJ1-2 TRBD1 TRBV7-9 CASSFGTASGYGYTF TGTGCCAGCAGCTTCGGGACAGCTTCTGGCTATGGCTACACCTTC
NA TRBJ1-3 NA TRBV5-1 CASSLAGGIGGNTIYF TGCGCCAGCAGCTTGGCCGGGGGGATTGGTGGAAACACCATATATTTT